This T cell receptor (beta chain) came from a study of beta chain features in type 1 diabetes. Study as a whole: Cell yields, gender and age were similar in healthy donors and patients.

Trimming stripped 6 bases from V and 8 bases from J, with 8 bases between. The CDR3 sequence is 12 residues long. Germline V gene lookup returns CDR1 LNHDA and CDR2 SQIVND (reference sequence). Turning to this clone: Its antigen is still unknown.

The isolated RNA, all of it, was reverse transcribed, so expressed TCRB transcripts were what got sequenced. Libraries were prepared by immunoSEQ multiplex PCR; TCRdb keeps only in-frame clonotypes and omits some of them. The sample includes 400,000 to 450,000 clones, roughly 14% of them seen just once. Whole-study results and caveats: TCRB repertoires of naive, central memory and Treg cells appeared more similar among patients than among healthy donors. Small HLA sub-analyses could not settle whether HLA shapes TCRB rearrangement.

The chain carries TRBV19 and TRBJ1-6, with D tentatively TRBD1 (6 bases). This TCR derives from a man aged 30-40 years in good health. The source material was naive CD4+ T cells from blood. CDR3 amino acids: CASSRTDSPLHF. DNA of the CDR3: TGTGCCAGTAGCAGGACAGATTCACCCCTCCACTTT.